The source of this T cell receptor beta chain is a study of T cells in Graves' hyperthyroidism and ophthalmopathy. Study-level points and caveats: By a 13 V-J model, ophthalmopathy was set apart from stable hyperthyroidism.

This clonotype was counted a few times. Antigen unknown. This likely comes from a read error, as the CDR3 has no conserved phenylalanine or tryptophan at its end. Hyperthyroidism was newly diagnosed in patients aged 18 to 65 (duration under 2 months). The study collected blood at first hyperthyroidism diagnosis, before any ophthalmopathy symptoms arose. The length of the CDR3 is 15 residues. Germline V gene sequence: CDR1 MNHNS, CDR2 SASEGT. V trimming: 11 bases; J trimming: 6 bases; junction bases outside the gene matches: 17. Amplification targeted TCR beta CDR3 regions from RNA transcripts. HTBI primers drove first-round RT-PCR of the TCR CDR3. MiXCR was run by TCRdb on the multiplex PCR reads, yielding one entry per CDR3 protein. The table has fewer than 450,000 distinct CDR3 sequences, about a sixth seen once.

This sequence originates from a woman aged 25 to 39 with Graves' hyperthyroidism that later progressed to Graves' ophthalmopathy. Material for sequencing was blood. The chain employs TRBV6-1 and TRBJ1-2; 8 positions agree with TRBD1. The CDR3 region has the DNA TGTGCCGGAGGGTCCTTTCAGGGGGCAAAGGATGGCTACACCCTC. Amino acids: CAGGSFQGAKDGYTL.